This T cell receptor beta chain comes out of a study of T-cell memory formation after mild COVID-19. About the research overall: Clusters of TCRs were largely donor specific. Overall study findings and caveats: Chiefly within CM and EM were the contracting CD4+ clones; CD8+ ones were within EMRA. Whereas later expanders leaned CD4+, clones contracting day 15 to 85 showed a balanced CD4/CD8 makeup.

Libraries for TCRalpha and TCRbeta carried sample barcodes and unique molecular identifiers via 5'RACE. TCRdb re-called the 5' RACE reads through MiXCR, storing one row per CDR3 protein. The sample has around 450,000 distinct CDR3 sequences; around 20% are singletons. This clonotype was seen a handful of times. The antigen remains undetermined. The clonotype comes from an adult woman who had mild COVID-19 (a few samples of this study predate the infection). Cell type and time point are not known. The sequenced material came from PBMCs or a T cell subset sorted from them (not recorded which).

The CDR3 loop reads CASSTRLAGGPTDTQYF. The CDR3 DNA sequence: TGTGCCAGCAGTACGAGACTAGCGGGAGGGCCAACAGATACGCAGTATTTT. V is TRBV12-3 or TRBV12-4 and J is TRBJ2-3, with 14 positions matching TRBD2. The CDR3 consists of 17 residues. The V segment lost 5 bases and the J segment 3 bases; nucleotides outside the gene matches: 7.